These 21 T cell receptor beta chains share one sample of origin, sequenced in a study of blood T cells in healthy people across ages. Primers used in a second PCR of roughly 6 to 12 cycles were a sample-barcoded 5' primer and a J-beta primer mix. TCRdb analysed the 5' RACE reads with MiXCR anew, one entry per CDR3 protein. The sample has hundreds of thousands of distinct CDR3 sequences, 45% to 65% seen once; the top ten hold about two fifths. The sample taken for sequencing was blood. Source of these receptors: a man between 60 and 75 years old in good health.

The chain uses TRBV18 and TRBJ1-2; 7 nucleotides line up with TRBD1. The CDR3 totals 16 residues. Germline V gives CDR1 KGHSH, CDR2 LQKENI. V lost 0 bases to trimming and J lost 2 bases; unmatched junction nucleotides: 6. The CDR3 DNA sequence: TGTGCCAGCTCACCACCCGGAACAGGGGCAAACTATGGCTACACCTTC. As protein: CASSPPGTGANYGYTF.

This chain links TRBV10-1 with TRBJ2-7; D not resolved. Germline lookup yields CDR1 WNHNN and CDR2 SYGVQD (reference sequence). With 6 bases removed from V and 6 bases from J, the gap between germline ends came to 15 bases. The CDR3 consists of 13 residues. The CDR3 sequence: CASSPWVVGEQYF. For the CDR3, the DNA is TGCGCCAGCAGCCCATGGGTGGTCGGCGAGCAGTACTTC.

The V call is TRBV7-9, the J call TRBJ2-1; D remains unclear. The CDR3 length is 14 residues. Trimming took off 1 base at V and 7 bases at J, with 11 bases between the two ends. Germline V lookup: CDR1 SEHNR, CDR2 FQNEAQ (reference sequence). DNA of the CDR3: TGTGCCAGCAGCTTAGACTCGGTGGGAAATGAGCAGTTCTTC. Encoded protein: CASSLDSVGNEQFF. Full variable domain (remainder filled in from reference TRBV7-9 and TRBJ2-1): DTGVSQNPRHKITKRGQNVTFRCDPISEHNRLYWYRQTLGQGPEFLTYFQNEAQLEKSRLLSDRFSAERPKGSFSTLEIQRTEQGDSAMYLCASSLDSVGNEQFFGPGTRLTVL.

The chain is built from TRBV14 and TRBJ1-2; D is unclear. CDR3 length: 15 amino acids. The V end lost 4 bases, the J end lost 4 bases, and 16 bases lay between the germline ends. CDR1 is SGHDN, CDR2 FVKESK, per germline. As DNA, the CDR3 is TGTGCCAGCAGCCGAGGTACAAGGGTCATCTATGGCTACACCTTC. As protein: CASSRGTRVIYGYTF.

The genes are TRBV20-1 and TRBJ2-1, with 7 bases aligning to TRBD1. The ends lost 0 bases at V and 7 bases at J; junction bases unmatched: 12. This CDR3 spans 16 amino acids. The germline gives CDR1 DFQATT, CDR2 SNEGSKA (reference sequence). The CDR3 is CSARDPPSRGRNEQFF. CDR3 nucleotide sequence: TGCAGTGCTAGAGATCCCCCCTCCAGGGGGAGAAATGAGCAGTTCTTC.

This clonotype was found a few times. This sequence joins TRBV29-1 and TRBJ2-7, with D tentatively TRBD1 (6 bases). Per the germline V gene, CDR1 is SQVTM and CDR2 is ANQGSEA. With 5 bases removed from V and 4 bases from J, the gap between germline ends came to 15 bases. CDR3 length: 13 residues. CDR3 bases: TGCAGCGTTAAGGCAGGGGCGGAGTACGAGCAGTACTTC. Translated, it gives CSVKAGAEYEQYF.

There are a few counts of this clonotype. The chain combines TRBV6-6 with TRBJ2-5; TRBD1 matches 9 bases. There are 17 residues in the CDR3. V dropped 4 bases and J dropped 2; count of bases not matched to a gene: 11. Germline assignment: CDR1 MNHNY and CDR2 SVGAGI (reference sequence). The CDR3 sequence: CASSSPNRGRNQETQYF. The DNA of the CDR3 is TGTGCCAGCAGTTCCCCGAACAGGGGGCGGAATCAAGAGACCCAGTACTTC.

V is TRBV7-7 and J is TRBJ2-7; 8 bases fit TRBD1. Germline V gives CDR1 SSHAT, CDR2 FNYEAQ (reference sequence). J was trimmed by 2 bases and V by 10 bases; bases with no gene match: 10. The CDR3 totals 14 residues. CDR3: CATIGTGSPYEQYF. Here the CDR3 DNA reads TGTGCCACCATCGGGACAGGCTCCCCCTACGAGCAGTACTTC. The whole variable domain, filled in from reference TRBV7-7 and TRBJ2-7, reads GAGVSQSPRYKVTKRGQDVTLRCDPISSHATLYWYQQALGQGPEFLTYFNYEAQPDKSGLPSDRFSAERPEGSISTLTIQRTEQRDSAMYRCATIGTGSPYEQYFGPGTRLTVT.

The CDR3 sequence is CAISPGLASPYEQYF. The CDR3 region has the DNA TGTGCCATCAGTCCTGGACTAGCAAGCCCCTACGAGCAGTACTTC. The V and J genes are TRBV10-3 and TRBJ2-4; 8 bases match TRBD2. The better agreement between TRBJ2-7 and the DNA end casts doubt on the J call. Germline V gene data show CDR1 as ENHRY and CDR2 as SYGVKD. CDR3 length: 15 amino acids.

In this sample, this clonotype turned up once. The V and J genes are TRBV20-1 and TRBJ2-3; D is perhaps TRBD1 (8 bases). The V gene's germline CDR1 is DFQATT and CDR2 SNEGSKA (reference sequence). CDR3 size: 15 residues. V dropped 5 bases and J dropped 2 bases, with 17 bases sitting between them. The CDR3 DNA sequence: TGCAGTGCTGGACAAACAGGGGGGGACACAGATACGCAGTATTTT. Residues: CSAGQTGGDTDTQYF.

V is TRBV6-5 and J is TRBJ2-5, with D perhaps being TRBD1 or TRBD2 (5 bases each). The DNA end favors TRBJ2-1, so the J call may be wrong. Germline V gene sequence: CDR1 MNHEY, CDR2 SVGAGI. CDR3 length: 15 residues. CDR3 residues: CASSYSRGPLETQFF. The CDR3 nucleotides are TGTGCCAGCAGTTACTCGAGGGGACCACTAGAGACCCAGTTCTTC.

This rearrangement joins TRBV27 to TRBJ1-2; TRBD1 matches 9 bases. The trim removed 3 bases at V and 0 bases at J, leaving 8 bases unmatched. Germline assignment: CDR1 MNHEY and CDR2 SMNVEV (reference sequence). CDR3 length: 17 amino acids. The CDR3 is CASSFNRDRATNYGYTF. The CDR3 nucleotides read TGTGCCAGCAGTTTTAACCGGGACAGGGCCACTAACTATGGCTACACCTTC.

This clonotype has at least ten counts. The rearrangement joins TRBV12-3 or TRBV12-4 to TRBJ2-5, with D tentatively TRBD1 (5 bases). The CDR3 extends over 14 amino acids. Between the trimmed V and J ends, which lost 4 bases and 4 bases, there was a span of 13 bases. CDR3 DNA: TGTGCCAGCAGTTCTAAAGGGGCGATAGAGACCCAGTACTTC. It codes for CASSSKGAIETQYF.

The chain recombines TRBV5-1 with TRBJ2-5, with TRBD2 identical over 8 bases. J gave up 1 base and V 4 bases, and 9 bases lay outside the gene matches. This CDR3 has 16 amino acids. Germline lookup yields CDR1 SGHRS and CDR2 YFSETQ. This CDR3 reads CASSLGAGAPQETQYF. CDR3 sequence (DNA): TGCGCCAGCAGCCTCGGAGCGGGGGCACCCCAAGAGACCCAGTACTTC.

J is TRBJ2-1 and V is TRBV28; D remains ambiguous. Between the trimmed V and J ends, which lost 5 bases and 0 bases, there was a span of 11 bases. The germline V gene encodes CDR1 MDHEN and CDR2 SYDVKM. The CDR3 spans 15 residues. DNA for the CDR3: TGTGCCAGCAGTCCCCCACGAAGCTCCTACAATGAGCAGTTCTTC. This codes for CASSPPRSSYNEQFF.

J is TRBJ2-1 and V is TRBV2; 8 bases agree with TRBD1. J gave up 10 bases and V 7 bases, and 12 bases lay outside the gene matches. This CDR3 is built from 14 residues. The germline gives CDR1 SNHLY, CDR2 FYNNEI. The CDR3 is CASTLTGAGGEQFF. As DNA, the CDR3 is TGTGCCAGCACCTTGACAGGGGCGGGTGGGGAGCAGTTCTTC.

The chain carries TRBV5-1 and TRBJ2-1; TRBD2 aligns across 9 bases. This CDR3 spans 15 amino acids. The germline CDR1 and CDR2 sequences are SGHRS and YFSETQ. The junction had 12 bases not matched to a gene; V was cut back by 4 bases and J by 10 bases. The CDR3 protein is CASSPGSGGSWEQFF. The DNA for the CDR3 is TGCGCCAGCAGCCCGGGTAGCGGGGGTTCGTGGGAGCAGTTCTTC.

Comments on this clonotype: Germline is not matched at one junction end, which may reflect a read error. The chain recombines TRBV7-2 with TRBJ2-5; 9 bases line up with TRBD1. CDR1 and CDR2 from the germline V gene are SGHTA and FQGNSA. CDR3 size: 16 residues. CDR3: CAGSFASTGGRETQYF. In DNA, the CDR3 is TGTGCCGGCAGCTTTGCGTCCACAGGGGGCCGAGAGACCCAGTACTTC.

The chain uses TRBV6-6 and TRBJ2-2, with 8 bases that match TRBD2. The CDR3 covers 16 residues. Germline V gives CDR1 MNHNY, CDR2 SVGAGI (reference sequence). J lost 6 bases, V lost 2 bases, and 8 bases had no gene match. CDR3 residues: CASSYQRTSWAGELFF. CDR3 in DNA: TGTGCCAGCAGTTACCAAAGGACTAGCTGGGCCGGGGAGCTGTTTTTT.

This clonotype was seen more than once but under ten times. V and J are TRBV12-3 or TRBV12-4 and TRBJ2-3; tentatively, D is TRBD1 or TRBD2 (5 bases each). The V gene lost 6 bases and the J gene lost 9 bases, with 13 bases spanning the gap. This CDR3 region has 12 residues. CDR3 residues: CASSITRGTQYF. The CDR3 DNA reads TGTGCCAGCAGCATCACTAGGGGCACGCAGTATTTT.

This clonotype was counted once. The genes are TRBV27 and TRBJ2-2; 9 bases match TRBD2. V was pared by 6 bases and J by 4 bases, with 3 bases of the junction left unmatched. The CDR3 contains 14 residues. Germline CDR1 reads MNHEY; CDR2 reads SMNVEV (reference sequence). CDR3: CASRLAGSTGELFF. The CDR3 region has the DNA TGTGCCAGCAGACTAGCGGGTTCCACCGGGGAGCTGTTTTTT.